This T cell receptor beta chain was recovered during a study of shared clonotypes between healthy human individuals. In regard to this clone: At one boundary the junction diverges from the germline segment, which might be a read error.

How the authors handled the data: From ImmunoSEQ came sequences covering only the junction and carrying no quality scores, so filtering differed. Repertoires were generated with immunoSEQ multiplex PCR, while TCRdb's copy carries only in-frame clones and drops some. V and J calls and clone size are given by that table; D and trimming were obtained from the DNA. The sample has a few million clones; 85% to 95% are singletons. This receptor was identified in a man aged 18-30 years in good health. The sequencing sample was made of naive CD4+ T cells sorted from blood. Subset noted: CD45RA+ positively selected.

CDR3 nucleotide sequence: TGTGCCAGCAGTGACCCCCCCAGTCGGGACTTC. The encoded protein is CASSDPPSRDF. The chain has TRBV6-4 and TRBJ2-5; no firm D call. Germline-derived CDR1 and CDR2 are MRHNA and SNTAGT. The CDR3 extends over 11 amino acids.